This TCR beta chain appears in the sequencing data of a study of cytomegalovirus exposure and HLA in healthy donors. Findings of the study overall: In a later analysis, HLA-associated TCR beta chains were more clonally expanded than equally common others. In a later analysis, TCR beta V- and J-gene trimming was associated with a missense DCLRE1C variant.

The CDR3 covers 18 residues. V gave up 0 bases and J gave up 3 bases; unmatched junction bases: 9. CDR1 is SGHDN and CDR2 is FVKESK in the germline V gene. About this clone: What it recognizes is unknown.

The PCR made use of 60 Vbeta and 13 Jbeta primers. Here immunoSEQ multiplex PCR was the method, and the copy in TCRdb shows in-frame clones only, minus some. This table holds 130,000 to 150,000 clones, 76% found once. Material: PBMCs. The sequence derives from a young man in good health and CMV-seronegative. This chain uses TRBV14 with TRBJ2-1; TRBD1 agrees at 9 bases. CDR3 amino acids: CASSQDWGQGSFYNEQFF. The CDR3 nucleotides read TGTGCCAGCAGCCAAGATTGGGGACAGGGCTCCTTCTACAATGAGCAGTTCTTC.